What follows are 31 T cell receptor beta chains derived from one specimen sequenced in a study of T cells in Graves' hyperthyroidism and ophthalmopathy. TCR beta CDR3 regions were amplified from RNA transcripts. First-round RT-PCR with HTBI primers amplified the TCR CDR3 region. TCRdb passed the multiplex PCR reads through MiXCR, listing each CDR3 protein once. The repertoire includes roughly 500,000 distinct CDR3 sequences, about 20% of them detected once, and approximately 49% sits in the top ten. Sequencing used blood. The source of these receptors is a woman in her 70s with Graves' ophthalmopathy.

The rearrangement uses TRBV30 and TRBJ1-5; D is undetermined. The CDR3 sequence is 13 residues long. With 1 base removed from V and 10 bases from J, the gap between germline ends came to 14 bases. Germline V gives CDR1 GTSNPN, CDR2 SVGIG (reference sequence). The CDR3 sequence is CAWSGTPSTPQHF. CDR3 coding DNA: TGTGCCTGGAGTGGGACCCCGAGCACCCCCCAGCATTTT.

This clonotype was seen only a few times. The CDR3 loop reads CASSYSGGRGEQFF. As DNA, the CDR3 is TGTGCCAGCAGTTACTCGGGGGGAAGGGGTGAGCAGTTCTTC. The chain recombines TRBV6-5 with TRBJ2-1; D perhaps matches TRBD2 (6 bases). The CDR3 sequence is 14 residues long. The V gene lost 0 bases and the J gene lost 9 bases, with 12 bases spanning the gap. CDR1 is MNHEY, CDR2 SVGAGI, per germline.

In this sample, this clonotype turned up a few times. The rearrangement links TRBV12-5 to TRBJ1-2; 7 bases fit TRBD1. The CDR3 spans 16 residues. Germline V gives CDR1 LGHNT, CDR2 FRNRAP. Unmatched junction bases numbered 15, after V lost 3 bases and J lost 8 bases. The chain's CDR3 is CASGFYQQRQGGGYTF. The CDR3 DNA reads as TGTGCTAGTGGTTTCTATCAGCAACGACAGGGAGGGGGCTACACCTTC.

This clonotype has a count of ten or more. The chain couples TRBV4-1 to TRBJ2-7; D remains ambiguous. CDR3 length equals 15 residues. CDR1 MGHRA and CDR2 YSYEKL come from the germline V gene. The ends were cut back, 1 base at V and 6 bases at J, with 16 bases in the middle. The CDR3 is CASSQGQRPSGEQYF. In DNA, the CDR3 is TGCGCCAGCAGCCAAGGGCAGAGGCCATCAGGCGAGCAGTACTTC.

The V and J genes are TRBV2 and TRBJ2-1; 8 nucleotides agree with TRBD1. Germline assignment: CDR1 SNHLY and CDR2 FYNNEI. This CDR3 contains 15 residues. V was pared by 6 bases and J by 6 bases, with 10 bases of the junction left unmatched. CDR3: CASSDWTGLANEQFF. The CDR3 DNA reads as TGTGCCAGCAGCGACTGGACAGGGCTTGCCAATGAGCAGTTCTTC.

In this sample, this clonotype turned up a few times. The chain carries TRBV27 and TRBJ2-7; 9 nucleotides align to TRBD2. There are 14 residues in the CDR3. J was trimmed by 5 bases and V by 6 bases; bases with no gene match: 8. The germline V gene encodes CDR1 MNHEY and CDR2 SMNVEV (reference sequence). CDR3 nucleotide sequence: TGTGCCAGCAGGAGGCCTGGCGGGAGGGACGAGCAGTACTTC. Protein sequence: CASRRPGGRDEQYF.

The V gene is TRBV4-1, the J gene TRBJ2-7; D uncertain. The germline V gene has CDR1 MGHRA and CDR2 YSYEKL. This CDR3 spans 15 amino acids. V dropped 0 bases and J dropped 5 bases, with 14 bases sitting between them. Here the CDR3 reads CASSQDLYGRDEQYF. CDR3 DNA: TGCGCCAGCAGCCAAGATCTTTATGGCCGTGACGAGCAGTACTTC.

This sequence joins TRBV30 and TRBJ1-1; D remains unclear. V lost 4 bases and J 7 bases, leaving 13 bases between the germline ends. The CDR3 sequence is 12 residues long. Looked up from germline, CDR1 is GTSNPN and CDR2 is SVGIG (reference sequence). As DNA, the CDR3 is TGTGCCTGGAACACTAACTTCGTTGAAGCTTTCTTT. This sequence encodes CAWNTNFVEAFF.

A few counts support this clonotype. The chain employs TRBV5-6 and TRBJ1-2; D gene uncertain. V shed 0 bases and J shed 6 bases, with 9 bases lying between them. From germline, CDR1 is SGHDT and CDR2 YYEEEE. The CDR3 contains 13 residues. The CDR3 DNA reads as TGTGCCAGCAGCTTGGGGTCACGGGATGGCTACACCTTC. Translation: CASSLGSRDGYTF.

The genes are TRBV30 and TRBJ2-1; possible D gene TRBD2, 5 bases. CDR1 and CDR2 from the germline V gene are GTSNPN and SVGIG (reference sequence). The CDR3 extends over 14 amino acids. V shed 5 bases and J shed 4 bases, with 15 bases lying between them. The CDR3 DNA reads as TGTGCCTGGTCAGTTTGGACTTCTTACAATGAGCAGTTCTTC. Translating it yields CAWSVWTSYNEQFF.

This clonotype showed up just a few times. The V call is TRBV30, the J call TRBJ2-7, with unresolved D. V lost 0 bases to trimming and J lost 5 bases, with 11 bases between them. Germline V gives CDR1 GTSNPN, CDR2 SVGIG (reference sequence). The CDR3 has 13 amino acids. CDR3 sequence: CAWSVLGINEQYF. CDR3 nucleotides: TGTGCCTGGAGTGTATTAGGGATCAACGAGCAGTACTTC.

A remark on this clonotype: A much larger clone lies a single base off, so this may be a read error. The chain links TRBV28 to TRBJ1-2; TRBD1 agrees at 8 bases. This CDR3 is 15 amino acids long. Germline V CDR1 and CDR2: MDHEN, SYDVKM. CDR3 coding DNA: TGTGCCAGCACCATCCGGGACAGGTTGTACTATGGCTACATCTTC. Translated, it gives CASTIRDRLYYGYIF.

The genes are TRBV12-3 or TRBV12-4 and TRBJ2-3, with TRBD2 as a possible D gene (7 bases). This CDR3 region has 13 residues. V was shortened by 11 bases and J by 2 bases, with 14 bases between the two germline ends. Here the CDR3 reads CASSRGATDTQYF. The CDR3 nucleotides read TGTGCCTCCAGCCGGGGGGCCACAGATACGCAGTATTTT.

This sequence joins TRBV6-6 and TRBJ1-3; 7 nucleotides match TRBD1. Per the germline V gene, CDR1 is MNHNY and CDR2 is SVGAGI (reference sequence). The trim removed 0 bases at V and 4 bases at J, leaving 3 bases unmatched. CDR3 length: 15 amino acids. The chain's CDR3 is CASSYSPGGGNTIYF. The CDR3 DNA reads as TGTGCCAGCAGTTACTCGCCAGGGGGAGGAAACACCATATATTTT.

The CDR3, as DNA: TGTGCCAGCTCACCCGGCAGGACCAACTCAGATACGCAGTATTTT. Amino acids: CASSPGRTNSDTQYF. V gene TRBV18 combines with J gene TRBJ2-3; D remains ambiguous. The CDR3 is 15 amino acids. Trimming took 3 bases from V and 4 from J, leaving 14 bases between them. Germline V gives CDR1 KGHSH, CDR2 LQKENI.

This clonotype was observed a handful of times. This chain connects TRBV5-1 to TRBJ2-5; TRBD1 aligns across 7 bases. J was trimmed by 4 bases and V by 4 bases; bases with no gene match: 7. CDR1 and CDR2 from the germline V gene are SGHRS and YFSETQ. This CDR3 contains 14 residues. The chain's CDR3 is CASSPQGTRETQYF. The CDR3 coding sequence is TGCGCCAGCAGCCCACAGGGGACGAGAGAGACCCAGTACTTC.

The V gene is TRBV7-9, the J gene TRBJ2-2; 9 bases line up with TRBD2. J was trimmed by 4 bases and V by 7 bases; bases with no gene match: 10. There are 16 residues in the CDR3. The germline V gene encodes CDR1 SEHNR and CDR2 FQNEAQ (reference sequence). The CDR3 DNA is TGTGCCAGCACCAAGATGCGGGGGGGAATCACCGGGGAGCTGTTTTTT. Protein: CASTKMRGGITGELFF. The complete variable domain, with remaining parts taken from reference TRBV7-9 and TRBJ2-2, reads DTGVSQNPRHKITKRGQNVTFRCDPISEHNRLYWYRQTLGQGPEFLTYFQNEAQLEKSRLLSDRFSAERPKGSFSTLEIQRTEQGDSAMYLCASTKMRGGITGELFFGEGSRLTVL.

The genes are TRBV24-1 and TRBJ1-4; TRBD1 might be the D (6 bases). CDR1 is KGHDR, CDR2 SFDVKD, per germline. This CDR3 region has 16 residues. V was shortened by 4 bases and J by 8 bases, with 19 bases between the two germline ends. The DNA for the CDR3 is TGTGCCACCAGTGACGACGGGCGGGGGGGCAGAGAAAAACTGTTTTTT. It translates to CATSDDGRGGREKLFF.

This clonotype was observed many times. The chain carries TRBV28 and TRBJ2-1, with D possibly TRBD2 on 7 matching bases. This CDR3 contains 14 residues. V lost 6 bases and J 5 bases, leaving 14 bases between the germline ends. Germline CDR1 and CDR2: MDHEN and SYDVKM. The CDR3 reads CASRWGGWNNEQFF. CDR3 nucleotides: TGTGCCAGCAGGTGGGGGGGCTGGAACAATGAGCAGTTCTTC.

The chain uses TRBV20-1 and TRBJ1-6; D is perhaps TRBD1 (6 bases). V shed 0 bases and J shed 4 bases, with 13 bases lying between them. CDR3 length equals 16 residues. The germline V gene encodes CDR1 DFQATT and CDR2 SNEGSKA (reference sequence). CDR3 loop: CSAREQGQPYNSPLHF. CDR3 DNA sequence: TGCAGTGCTAGAGAGCAGGGACAACCTTATAATTCACCCCTCCACTTT.

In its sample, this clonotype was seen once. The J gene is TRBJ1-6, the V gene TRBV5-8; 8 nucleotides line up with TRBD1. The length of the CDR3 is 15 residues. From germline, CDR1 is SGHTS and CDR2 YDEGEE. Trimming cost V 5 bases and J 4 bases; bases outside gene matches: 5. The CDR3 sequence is CASSTTGAYNSPLHF. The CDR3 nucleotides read TGTGCCAGCAGTACGACAGGGGCATATAATTCACCCCTCCACTTT.

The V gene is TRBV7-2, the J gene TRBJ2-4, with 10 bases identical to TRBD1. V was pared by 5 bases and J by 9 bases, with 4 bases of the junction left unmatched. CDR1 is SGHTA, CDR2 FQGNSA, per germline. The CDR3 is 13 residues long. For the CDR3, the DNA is TGTGCCAGCAGCCTCCGGGACAGGGGCATTCAGTACTTC. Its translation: CASSLRDRGIQYF.

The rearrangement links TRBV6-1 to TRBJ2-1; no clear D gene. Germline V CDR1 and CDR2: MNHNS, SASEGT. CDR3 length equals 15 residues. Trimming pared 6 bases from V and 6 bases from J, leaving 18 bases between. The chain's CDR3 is CASRGTARPLNEQFF. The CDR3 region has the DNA TGTGCCAGCAGAGGAACAGCCAGACCCCTCAATGAGCAGTTCTTC.

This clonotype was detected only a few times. For the CDR3, the DNA is TGCAGCGTATCCGGGACTAGCGGGGCGGGGAACACAGATACGCAGTATTTT. Translating it yields CSVSGTSGAGNTDTQYF. This chain uses TRBV29-1 with TRBJ2-3; TRBD2 matches at 13 bases. Germline-derived CDR1 and CDR2 are SQVTM and ANQGSEA. J gave up 2 bases and V 6 bases, and 11 bases lay outside the gene matches. The CDR3 totals 17 residues.

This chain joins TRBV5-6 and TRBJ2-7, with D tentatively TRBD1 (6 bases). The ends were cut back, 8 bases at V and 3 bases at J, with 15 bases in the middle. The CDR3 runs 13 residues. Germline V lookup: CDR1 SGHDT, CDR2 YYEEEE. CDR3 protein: CASSPGAFYEQYF. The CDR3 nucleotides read TGTGCCAGTAGTCCAGGGGCCTTCTACGAGCAGTACTTC.

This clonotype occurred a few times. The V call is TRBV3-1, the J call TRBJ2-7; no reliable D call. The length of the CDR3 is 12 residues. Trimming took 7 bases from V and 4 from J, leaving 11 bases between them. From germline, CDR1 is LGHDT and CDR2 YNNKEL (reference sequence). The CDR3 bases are TGTGCCAGCACCCCAAGAAGGTACGAGCAGTACTTC. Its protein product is CASTPRRYEQYF.

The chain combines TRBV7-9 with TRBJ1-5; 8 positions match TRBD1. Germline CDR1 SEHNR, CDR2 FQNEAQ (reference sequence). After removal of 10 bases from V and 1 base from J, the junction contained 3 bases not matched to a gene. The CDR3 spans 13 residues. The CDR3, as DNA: TGTGCCATCGGGACAGGAAGCAATCAGCCCCAGCATTTT. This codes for CAIGTGSNQPQHF.

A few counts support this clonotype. The CDR3 DNA is TGTGCCATCAGCCTGGGACAGGGATACAATGAGCAGTTCTTC. This translates into CAISLGQGYNEQFF. This rearrangement joins TRBV10-3 to TRBJ2-1; 9 bases fit TRBD1. Germline V CDR1 and CDR2: ENHRY, SYGVKD. V dropped 6 bases and J dropped 4; count of bases not matched to a gene: 4. The CDR3 totals 14 residues.

CDR3 protein: CASSRGTSGTYEQYF. The CDR3 DNA follows: TGTGCCAGCAGCCGAGGGACTAGCGGAACCTACGAGCAGTACTTC. The chain combines TRBV5-6 with TRBJ2-7; TRBD2 agrees at 11 bases. Germline CDR1 SGHDT, CDR2 YYEEEE. The CDR3 extends over 15 amino acids. The ends lost 4 bases at V and 2 bases at J; junction bases unmatched: 5.

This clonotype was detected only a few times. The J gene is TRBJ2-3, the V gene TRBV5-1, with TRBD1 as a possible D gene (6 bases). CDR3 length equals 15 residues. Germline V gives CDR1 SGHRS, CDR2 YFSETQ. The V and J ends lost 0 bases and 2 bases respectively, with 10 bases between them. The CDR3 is CASSLGQGLTDTQYF. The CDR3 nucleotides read TGCGCCAGCAGCTTGGGGCAGGGGCTCACAGATACGCAGTATTTT.

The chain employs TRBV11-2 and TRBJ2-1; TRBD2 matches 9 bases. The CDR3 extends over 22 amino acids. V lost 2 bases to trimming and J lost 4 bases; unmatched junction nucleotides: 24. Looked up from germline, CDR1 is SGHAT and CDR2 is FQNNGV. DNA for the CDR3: TGTGCCAGCAGCTTATCCTGGGTTGGATTAGCGGGAGTAGGGGTTCGGTACAATGAGCAGTTCTTC. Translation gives CASSLSWVGLAGVGVRYNEQFF.